This T cell receptor beta chain was sequenced during a study of blood T cell repertoires in COVID-19. Repertoires were generated with immunoSEQ multiplex PCR, while TCRdb's copy carries only in-frame clones and drops some. The sample includes about 160,000 clones, around 82% of them seen just once. The clonotype comes from a woman aged 40 to 49 with COVID-19, enrolled during active disease. Sequencing input: peripheral blood.

This CDR3 is CSGGTVYEQYF. The CDR3 DNA reads TGCAGCGGGGGGACAGTTTACGAGCAGTACTTC. This chain uses TRBV29-1 with TRBJ2-7, with 7 nucleotides matching TRBD1. CDR1 and CDR2 (germline): SQVTM, ANQGSEA. Trimming removed 7 bases from V and 4 bases from J; junction bases left unmatched: 4. The CDR3 has 11 amino acids.